The 22 T cell receptor beta chains given below trace back to one sample, sequenced in a study of blood T cell repertoires in COVID-19. This table comes from immunoSEQ multiplex PCR, and its TCRdb copy is limited to in-frame clones, with some not included. This sample has approximately 300,000 clones, with 87% found just once. The sample taken for sequencing was PBMCs or T cells enriched from blood (not recorded which). The receptors come from a woman in her thirties who had recovered from COVID-19.

The genes are TRBV7-9 and TRBJ1-1, with D tentatively TRBD1 (6 bases). There are 16 residues in the CDR3. CDR1 SEHNR and CDR2 FQNEAQ come from the germline V gene (reference sequence). The ends were cut back, 4 bases at V and 1 base at J, with 16 bases in the middle. CDR3 in amino acids: CASSSPAPQGNTEAFF. The CDR3 DNA is TGTGCCAGCAGCTCGCCCGCCCCACAGGGGAACACTGAAGCTTTCTTT. Filled out from reference TRBV7-9 and TRBJ1-1, the complete variable domain reads DTGVSQNPRHKITKRGQNVTFRCDPISEHNRLYWYRQTLGQGPEFLTYFQNEAQLEKSRLLSDRFSAERPKGSFSTLEIQRTEQGDSAMYLCASSSPAPQGNTEAFFGQGTRLTVV.

The chain joins TRBV19 to TRBJ1-3; D is ambiguous. The germline CDR1 and CDR2 sequences are LNHDA and SQIVND (reference sequence). The CDR3 has 15 residues. V shed 5 bases and J shed 0 bases, with 11 bases lying between them. CDR3 nucleotides: TGTGCCAGTAGTCTGCGGCAGTCCTCTGGAAACACCATATATTTT. This translates into CASSLRQSSGNTIYF.

The rearrangement joins TRBV6-5 to TRBJ1-6, with D possibly TRBD1 on 6 matching bases. CDR1 is MNHEY, CDR2 SVGAGI, per germline. V lost 7 bases to trimming and J lost 5 bases, with 15 bases between them. The CDR3 has 15 amino acids. As DNA, the CDR3 is TGTGCCAGCACTAGAGGGGGGGGACATAATTCACCCCTCCACTTT. This encodes CASTRGGGHNSPLHF.

With regard to this clone: This same CDR3 is encoded by further DNA sequences in the sample. The chain recombines TRBV12-3 or TRBV12-4 with TRBJ1-5; no clear D. The CDR3 runs 13 residues. Trimming left V 2 bases short and J 4 bases short, with 6 bases between. This CDR3 reads CASSLRENQPQHF. CDR3 bases: TGTGCCAGCAGTTTAAGAGAAAATCAGCCCCAGCATTTT.

The chain employs TRBV7-2 and TRBJ2-7, with 8 bases matching TRBD2. After removal of 2 bases from V and 7 bases from J, the junction contained 7 bases not matched to a gene. CDR1 is SGHTA and CDR2 is FQGNSA in the germline V gene. The CDR3 loop spans 14 amino acids. CDR3 in DNA: TGTGCCAGCAGCTTATTGCGGGGGGTTGGGGAGCAGTACTTC. It translates to CASSLLRGVGEQYF. Full variable domain (missing parts from reference TRBV7-2 and TRBJ2-7): GAGVSQSPSNKVTEKGKDVELRCDPISGHTALYWYRQSLGQGLEFLIYFQGNSAPDKSGLPSDRFSAERTGGSVSTLTIQRTQQEDSAVYLCASSLLRGVGEQYFGPGTRLTVT.

This chain uses TRBV7-2 with TRBJ1-3, with no clear D. This CDR3 spans 17 amino acids. Germline V gene lookup returns CDR1 SGHTA and CDR2 FQGNSA. With 0 bases removed from V and 0 bases from J, the gap between germline ends came to 12 bases. The CDR3 protein is CASSLALPGHSGNTIYF. CDR3 nucleotides: TGTGCCAGCAGCTTAGCGCTCCCAGGTCACTCTGGAAACACCATATATTTT.

The V gene is TRBV12-5, the J gene TRBJ2-3; D may be TRBD1 (6 bases). The CDR3 extends over 13 amino acids. Germline V gives CDR1 LGHNT, CDR2 FRNRAP. Trimming shortened V by 1 base and J by 8 bases, and 10 bases separated the two germline ends. CDR3: CASGLARGFTQYF. CDR3 in DNA: TGTGCTAGTGGTTTGGCCAGGGGTTTTACGCAGTATTTT.

This clone was recorded once. The chain employs TRBV23-1 and TRBJ1-2; 7 bases map to TRBD1. TRBV23-1 is sorted into the ORF group, with uncertain function. The length of the CDR3 is 14 residues. After removal of 8 bases from V and 4 bases from J, the junction contained 10 bases not matched to a gene. The CDR3 bases are TGCGCCAGCTTTAATCAGGGGGGAGTCTATGGCTACACCTTC. Translating gives CASFNQGGVYGYTF.

The rearrangement links TRBV7-9 to TRBJ2-1, with D unresolved. Per germline, CDR1 SEHNR and CDR2 FQNEAQ (reference sequence). Trimming shortened V by 5 bases and J by 8 bases, and 16 bases separated the two germline ends. The CDR3 contains 14 residues. The CDR3 region is CASSPSTSNDEQFF. Here the CDR3 DNA reads TGTGCCAGCAGCCCTTCGACATCAAACGATGAGCAGTTCTTC.

This rearrangement joins TRBV10-3 to TRBJ1-3; TRBD1 aligns across 7 bases. Trimming cost V 9 bases and J 1 base; bases outside gene matches: 12. This CDR3 has 16 amino acids. Germline CDR1 reads ENHRY; CDR2 reads SYGVKD. CDR3 coding DNA: TGTGCCATTGGACAGGAGGAAGGTTGGTCTGGAAACACCATATATTTT. Encoded protein: CAIGQEEGWSGNTIYF.

CDR3 DNA sequence: TGTGCCAGTAGTACAGGACAGAACACTGAAGCTTTCTTT. This codes for CASSTGQNTEAFF. The genes are TRBV19 and TRBJ1-1, with D tentatively TRBD1 (5 bases). From germline, CDR1 is LNHDA and CDR2 SQIVND (reference sequence). This CDR3 region has 13 residues. V dropped 4 bases and J dropped 1 base, with 7 bases sitting between them.

The chain carries TRBV6-2 or TRBV6-3 and TRBJ2-5, with D possibly TRBD1 on 5 matching bases. This CDR3 spans 15 amino acids. Trimming stripped 2 bases from V and 5 bases from J, with 15 bases between. The germline gives CDR1 MNHEY, CDR2 SVGEGT. The CDR3 sequence is CASSYNAGQVETQYF. DNA for the CDR3: TGTGCCAGCAGTTACAACGCAGGGCAAGTCGAGACCCAGTACTTC.

This clone was seen a few times. The rearrangement links TRBV5-8 to TRBJ1-6, with a possible D match to TRBD1 (6 bases). Germline V CDR1 and CDR2: SGHTS, YDEGEE. The CDR3 is 17 residues long. Between the trimmed V and J ends, which lost 1 base and 3 bases, there was a span of 14 bases. The CDR3 DNA sequence: TGTGCCAGCAGCTTGTCAGGGGTGTTCTTCTATAATTCACCCCTCCACTTT. Its protein is CASSLSGVFFYNSPLHF.

The chain carries TRBV6-5 and TRBJ1-5; possible D gene TRBD1, 5 bases. Trimming took off 7 bases at V and 1 base at J, with 14 bases between the two ends. The germline CDR1 and CDR2 sequences are MNHEY and SVGAGI. This CDR3 comprises 15 residues. The CDR3 DNA reads as TGTGCCAGCAAGTTGGACAAGGGGAGCAATCAGCCCCAGCATTTT. It yields the protein CASKLDKGSNQPQHF.

The J gene is TRBJ2-3, the V gene TRBV18; possibly TRBD1 for D (6 bases). Germline V lookup: CDR1 KGHSH, CDR2 LQKENI. The V end was cut by 1 base, the J end by 6 bases, with 11 bases between. The CDR3 consists of 14 residues. This CDR3 reads CASSPLQGGDTQYF. Written as DNA, the CDR3 is TGTGCCAGCTCACCACTACAGGGTGGGGATACGCAGTATTTT.

Only one count was recorded for this clone. This chain uses TRBV28 with TRBJ2-5, with 8 positions matching TRBD2. CDR3 length equals 15 residues. J was trimmed by 5 bases and V by 5 bases; bases with no gene match: 10. CDR1 MDHEN and CDR2 SYDVKM come from the germline V gene. The CDR3 region has the DNA TGTGCCAGCAGTGCCGAAATTGCGGGGGGTGAGACCCAGTACTTC. Translated, it gives CASSAEIAGGETQYF.

The chain has TRBV7-3 and TRBJ2-3, with TRBD1 as a possible D gene (5 bases). Between the trimmed V and J ends, which lost 5 bases and 3 bases, there was a span of 12 bases. CDR3 length: 14 amino acids. The germline V gene has CDR1 SGHTA and CDR2 FQGTGA. DNA for the CDR3: TGTGCCAGCAGCAGTCAAGCAGGGACAGATACGCAGTATTTT. Translated, it gives CASSSQAGTDTQYF.

The chain is built from TRBV30 and TRBJ1-5; 7 positions agree with TRBD1. V lost 1 base to trimming and J lost 16 bases; unmatched junction nucleotides: 16. CDR3 length: 14 residues. Germline V lookup: CDR1 GTSNPN, CDR2 SVGIG (reference sequence). CDR3 loop: CAWSAGTERGVLHF. The DNA of the CDR3 is TGTGCCTGGAGTGCGGGGACAGAAAGGGGTGTTTTACATTTT.

This clone was seen only a few times. V gene TRBV13 combines with J gene TRBJ1-3; D not resolved. CDR1 and CDR2 from the germline V gene are PRHDT and FYEKMQ (reference sequence). Trimming shortened V by 5 bases and J by 6 bases, and 17 bases separated the two germline ends. The CDR3 covers 15 residues. The DNA of the CDR3 is TGTGCCAGCAGCCGGCGAAGAGGGCAGATAAACACCATATATTTT. Its translation is CASSRRRGQINTIYF.

The chain couples TRBV6-5 to TRBJ1-2, with D possibly TRBD1 on 6 matching bases. Per the germline V gene, CDR1 is MNHEY and CDR2 is SVGAGI. V lost 6 bases, J lost 3 bases, and 17 bases lay in between. The CDR3 spans 15 residues. CDR3 nucleotide sequence: TGTGCCAGCAGCTCCCCGGGGGGCCGGGACTATGGCTACACCTTC. Encoded protein: CASSSPGGRDYGYTF.

The V gene is TRBV5-5, the J gene TRBJ1-5; the match to TRBD1 covers 7 bases. Germline loops: CDR1 SGHKS, CDR2 YYEKEE (reference sequence). The CDR3 spans 16 residues. Trimming removed 4 bases from V and 0 bases from J; junction bases left unmatched: 7. The CDR3 sequence is CASSLPDRSSNQPQHF. CDR3 nucleotide sequence: TGTGCCAGCAGCCTCCCGGACAGGAGTAGCAATCAGCCCCAGCATTTT.

The chain employs TRBV7-2 and TRBJ1-1; D gene unclear. The CDR3 is 14 amino acids. CDR1 and CDR2 from the germline V gene are SGHTA and FQGNSA. The V end was cut by 2 bases, the J end by 0 bases, with 7 bases between. CDR3 coding DNA: TGTGCCAGCAGCTTAAACAGAGTGAACACTGAAGCTTTCTTT. This gives the protein CASSLNRVNTEAFF.